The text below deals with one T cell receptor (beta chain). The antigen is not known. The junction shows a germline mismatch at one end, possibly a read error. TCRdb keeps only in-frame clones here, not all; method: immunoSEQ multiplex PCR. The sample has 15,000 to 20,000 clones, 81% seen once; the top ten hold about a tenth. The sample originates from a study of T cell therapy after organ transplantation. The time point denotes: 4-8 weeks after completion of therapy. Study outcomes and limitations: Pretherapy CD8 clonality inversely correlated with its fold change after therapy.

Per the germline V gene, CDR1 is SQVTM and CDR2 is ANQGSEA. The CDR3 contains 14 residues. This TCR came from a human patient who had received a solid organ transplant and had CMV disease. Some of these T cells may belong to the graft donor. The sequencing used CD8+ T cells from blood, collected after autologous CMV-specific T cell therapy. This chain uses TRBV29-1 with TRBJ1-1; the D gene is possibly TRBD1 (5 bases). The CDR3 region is CSVEGVAADTEAFF. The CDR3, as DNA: TGCAGCGTGGAAGGGGTCGCGGCCGACACTGAAGCTTTCTTT.